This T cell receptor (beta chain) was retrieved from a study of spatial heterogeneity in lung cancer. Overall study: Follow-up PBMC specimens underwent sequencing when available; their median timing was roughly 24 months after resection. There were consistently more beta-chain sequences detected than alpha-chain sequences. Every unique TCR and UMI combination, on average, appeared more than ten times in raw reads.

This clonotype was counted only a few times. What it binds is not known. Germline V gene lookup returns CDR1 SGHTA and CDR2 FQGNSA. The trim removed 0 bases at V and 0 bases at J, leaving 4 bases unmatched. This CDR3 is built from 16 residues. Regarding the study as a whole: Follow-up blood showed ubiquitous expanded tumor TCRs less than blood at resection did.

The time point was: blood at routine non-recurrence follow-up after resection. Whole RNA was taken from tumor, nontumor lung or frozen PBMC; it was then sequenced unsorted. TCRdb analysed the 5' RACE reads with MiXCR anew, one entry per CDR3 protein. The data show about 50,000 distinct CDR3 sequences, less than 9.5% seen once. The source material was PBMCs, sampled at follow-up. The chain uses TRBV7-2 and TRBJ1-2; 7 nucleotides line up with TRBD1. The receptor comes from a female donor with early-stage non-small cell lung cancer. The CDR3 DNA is TGTGCCAGCAGCTTAGCCGCGGGACAGACTAACTATGGCTACACCTTC. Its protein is CASSLAAGQTNYGYTF. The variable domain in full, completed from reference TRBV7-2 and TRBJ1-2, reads GAGVSQSPSNKVTEKGKDVELRCDPISGHTALYWYRQSLGQGLEFLIYFQGNSAPDKSGLPSDRFSAERTGGSVSTLTIQRTQQEDSAVYLCASSLAAGQTNYGYTFGSGTRLTVV.